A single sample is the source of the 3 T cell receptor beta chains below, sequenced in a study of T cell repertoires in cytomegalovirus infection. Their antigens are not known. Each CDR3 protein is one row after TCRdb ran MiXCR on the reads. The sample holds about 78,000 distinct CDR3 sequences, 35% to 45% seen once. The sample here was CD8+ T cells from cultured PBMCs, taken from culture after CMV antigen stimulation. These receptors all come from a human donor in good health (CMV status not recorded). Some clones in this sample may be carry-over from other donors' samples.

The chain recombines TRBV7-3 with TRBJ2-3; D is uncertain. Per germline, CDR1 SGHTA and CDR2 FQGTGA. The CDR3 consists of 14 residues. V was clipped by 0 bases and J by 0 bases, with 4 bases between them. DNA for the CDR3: TGTGCCAGCAGCTTAACTGGCAGCACAGATACGCAGTATTTT. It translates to CASSLTGSTDTQYF.

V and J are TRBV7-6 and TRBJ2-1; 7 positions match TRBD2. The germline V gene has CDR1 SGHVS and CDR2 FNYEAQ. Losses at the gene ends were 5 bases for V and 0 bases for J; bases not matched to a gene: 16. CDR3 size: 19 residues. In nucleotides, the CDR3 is TGTGCCAGCAGCAACCCAGGGAGGGAGCGGGTGAGCTCCTACAATGAGCAGTTCTTC. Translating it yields CASSNPGRERVSSYNEQFF.

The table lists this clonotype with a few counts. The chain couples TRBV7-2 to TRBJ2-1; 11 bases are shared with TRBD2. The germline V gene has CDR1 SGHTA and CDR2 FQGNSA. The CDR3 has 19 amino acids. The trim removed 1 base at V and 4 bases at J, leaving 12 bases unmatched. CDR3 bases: TGTGCCAGCAGCTTAGTACTTTACGGTCTAGCGGGAGGATACAATGAGCAGTTCTTC. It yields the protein CASSLVLYGLAGGYNEQFF. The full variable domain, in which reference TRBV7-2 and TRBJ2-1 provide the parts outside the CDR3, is GAGVSQSPSNKVTEKGKDVELRCDPISGHTALYWYRQSLGQGLEFLIYFQGNSAPDKSGLPSDRFSAERTGGSVSTLTIQRTQQEDSAVYLCASSLVLYGLAGGYNEQFFGPGTRLTVL.